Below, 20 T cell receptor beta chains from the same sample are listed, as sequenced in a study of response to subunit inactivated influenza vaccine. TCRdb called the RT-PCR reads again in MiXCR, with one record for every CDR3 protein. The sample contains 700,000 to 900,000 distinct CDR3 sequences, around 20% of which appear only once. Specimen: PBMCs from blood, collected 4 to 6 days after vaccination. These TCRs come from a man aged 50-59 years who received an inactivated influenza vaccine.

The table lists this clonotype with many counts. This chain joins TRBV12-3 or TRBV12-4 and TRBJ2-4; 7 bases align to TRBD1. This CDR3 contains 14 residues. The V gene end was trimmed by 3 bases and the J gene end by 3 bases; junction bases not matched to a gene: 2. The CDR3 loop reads CASSLGTDKNIQYF. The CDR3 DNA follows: TGTGCCAGCAGTTTGGGGACAGACAAAAACATTCAGTACTTC.

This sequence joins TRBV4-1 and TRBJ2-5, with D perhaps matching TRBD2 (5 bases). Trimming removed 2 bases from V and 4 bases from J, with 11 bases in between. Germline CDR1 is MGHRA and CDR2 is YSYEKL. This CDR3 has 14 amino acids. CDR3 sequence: CASSQQMGRETQYF. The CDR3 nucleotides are TGCGCCAGCAGCCAACAGATGGGGAGAGAGACCCAGTACTTC.

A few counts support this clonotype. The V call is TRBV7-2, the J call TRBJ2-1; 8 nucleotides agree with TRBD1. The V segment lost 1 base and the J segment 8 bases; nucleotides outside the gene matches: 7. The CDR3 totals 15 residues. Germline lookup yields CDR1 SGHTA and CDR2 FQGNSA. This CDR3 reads CASSLVGPRGHEQFF. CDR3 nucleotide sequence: TGTGCCAGCAGCTTAGTCGGACCCAGGGGGCATGAGCAGTTCTTC.

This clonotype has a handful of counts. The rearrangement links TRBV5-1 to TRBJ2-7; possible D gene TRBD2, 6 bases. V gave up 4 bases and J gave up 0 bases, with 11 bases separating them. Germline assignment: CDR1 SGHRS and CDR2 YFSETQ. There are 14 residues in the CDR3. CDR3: CASSPGLFSYEQYF. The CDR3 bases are TGCGCCAGCAGCCCGGGACTCTTCTCCTACGAGCAGTACTTC.

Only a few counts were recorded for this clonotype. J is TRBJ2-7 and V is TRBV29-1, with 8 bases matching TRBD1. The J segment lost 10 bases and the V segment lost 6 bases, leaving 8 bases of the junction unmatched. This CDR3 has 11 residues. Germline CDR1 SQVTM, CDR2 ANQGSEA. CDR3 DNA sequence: TGCAGCGTGGGGACAGGTAGCCTTCAGTACTTC. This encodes CSVGTGSLQYF.

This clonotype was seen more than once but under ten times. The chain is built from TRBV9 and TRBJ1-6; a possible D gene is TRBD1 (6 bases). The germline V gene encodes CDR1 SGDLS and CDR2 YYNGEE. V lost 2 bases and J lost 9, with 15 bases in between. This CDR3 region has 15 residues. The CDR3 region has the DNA TGTGCCAGCAGCGTGGGGCAGGGGACGGGTTCACCCCTCCACTTT. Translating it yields CASSVGQGTGSPLHF.

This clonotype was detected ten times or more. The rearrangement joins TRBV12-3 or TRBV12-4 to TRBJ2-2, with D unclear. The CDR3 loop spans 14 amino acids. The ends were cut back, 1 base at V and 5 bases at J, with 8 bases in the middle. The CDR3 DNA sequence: TGTGCCAGCAGTTTAGGGCAGGCAACCGGGGAGCTGTTTTTT. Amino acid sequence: CASSLGQATGELFF.

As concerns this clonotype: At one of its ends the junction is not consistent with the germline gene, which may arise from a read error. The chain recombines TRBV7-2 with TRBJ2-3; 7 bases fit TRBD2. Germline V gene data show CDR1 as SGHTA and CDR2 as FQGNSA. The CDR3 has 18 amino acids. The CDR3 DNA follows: TGTGCCAGCCGCTTAGGGCTAGCGGCCCAGATACTCACAGATACGCAGTATTTT. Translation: CASRLGLAAQILTDTQYF.

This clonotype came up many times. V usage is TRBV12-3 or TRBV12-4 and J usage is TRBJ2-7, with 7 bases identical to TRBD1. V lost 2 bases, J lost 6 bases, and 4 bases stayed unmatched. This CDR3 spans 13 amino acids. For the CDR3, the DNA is TGTGCCAGCAGTTTACAGGGGGTGGGCGAGCAGTACTTC. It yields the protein CASSLQGVGEQYF.

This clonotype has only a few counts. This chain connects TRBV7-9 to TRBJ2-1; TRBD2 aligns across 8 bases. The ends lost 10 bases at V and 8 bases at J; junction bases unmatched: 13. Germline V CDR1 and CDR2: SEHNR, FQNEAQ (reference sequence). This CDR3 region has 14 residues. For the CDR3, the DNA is TGTGCCACCGACGTCCAGACTAGCGTCCATGAGCAGTTCTTC. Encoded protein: CATDVQTSVHEQFF. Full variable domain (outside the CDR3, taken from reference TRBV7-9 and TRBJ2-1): DTGVSQNPRHKITKRGQNVTFRCDPISEHNRLYWYRQTLGQGPEFLTYFQNEAQLEKSRLLSDRFSAERPKGSFSTLEIQRTEQGDSAMYLCATDVQTSVHEQFFGPGTRLTVL.

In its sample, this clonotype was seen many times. CDR3: CASSRGSTYEQYF. CDR3 coding DNA: TGTGCCAGCAGCCGGGGGTCAACCTACGAGCAGTACTTC. The gene calls are TRBV11-2 and TRBJ2-7, with a weak D call TRBD2 (6 bases). This CDR3 has 13 amino acids. Trimming shortened V by 5 bases and J by 2 bases, and 10 bases separated the two germline ends. Germline V gene lookup returns CDR1 SGHAT and CDR2 FQNNGV.

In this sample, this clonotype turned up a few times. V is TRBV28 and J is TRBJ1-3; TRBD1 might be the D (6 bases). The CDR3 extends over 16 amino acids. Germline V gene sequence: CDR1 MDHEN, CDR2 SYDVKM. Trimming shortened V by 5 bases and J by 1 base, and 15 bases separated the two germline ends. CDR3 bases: TGTGCCAGCAGTCCTGGACAGTGGTGGTCTGGAAACACCATATATTTT. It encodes CASSPGQWWSGNTIYF. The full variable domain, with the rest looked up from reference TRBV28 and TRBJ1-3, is DVKVTQSSRYLVKRTGEKVFLECVQDMDHENMFWYRQDPGLGLRLIYFSYDVKMKEKGDIPEGYSVSREKKERFSLILESASTNQTSMYLCASSPGQWWSGNTIYFGEGSWLTVV.

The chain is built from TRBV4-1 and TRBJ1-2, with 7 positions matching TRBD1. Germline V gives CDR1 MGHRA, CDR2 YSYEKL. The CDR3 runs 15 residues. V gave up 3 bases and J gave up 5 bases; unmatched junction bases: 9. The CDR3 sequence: CASSQDRRAGYGYTF. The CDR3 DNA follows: TGCGCCAGCAGCCAGGACAGGCGGGCAGGATATGGCTACACCTTC.

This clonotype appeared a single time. The CDR3 reads CSVEESGRGEKLFF. In nucleotides, the CDR3 is TGCAGCGTTGAAGAATCAGGGCGGGGGGAAAAACTGTTTTTT. This sequence joins TRBV29-1 and TRBJ1-4; tentatively, D is TRBD1 (5 bases). Trimming cost V 0 bases and J 8 bases, with 13 bases left between them. Germline CDR1 is SQVTM and CDR2 is ANQGSEA. The CDR3 extends over 14 amino acids.

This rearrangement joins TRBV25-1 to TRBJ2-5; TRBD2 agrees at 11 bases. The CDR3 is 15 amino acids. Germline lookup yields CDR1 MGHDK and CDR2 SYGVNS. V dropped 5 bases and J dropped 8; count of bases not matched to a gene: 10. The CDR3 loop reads CASSPSGGPTPTQYF. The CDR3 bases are TGTGCCAGCAGTCCTAGCGGGGGGCCGACCCCCACCCAGTACTTC.

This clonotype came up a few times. DNA of the CDR3: TGCAGTGCTAGCGGGAGGGCCGGTCCGCGCACAGATACGCAGTATTTT. This codes for CSASGRAGPRTDTQYF. The rearrangement uses TRBV20-1 and TRBJ2-3; TRBD2 matches 8 bases. The CDR3 runs to 16 residues. Germline lookup yields CDR1 DFQATT and CDR2 SNEGSKA (reference sequence). The trim removed 3 bases at V and 1 base at J, leaving 9 bases unmatched.

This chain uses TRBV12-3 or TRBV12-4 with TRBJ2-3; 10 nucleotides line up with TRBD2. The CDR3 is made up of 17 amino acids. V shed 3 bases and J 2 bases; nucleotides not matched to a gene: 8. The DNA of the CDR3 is TGTGCCAGCAGTTTTGCGAGCGGGGGGGTAGTCACAGATACGCAGTATTTT. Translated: CASSFASGGVVTDTQYF.

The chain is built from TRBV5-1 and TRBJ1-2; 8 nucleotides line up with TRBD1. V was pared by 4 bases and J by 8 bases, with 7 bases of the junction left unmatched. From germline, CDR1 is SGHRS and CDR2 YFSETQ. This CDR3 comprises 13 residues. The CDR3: CASSGVQGDGYTF. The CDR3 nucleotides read TGCGCCAGCAGCGGGGTACAGGGGGACGGCTACACCTTC.

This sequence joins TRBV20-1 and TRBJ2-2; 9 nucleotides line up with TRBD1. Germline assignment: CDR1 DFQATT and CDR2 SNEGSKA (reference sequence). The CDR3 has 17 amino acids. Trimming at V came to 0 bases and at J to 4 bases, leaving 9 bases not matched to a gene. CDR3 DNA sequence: TGCAGTGCTAGAGATAAGAAACAGGGGGCTGGCACCGGGGAGCTGTTTTTT. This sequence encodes CSARDKKQGAGTGELFF.

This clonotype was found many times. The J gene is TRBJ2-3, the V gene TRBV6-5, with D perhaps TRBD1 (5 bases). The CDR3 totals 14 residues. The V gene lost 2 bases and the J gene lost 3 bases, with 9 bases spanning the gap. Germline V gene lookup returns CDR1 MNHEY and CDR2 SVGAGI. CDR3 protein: CASSYRGGTDTQYF. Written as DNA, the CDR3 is TGTGCCAGCAGTTACAGGGGTGGGACAGATACGCAGTATTTT.